This T cell receptor (beta chain) was documented in a study of technical replicates of blood from a few donors. CDR1 and CDR2 from the germline V gene are LNHDA and SQIVND (reference sequence). V shed 7 bases and J 8 bases; nucleotides not matched to a gene: 10. This CDR3 contains 14 residues. Here immunoSEQ multiplex PCR was the method, and the copy in TCRdb shows in-frame clones only, minus some. The sample contains about 87,000 clones, over 90% of which appear only once. Sequencing input: T cells isolated from PBMCs. The V and J genes are TRBV19 and TRBJ1-4; 7 nucleotides align to TRBD1. The TCR originated in a human donor in good health. The DNA of the CDR3 is TGTGCCAGTAACCGACAGGGTAATTCGGAAAAACTGTTTTTT. This translates into CASNRQGNSEKLFF.